A single T cell receptor beta chain is shown here with its context. Its antigen remains unidentified. Data came from immunoSEQ multiplex PCR; TCRdb stores just in-frame clones and leaves some out. This sample yields around 90,000 clones, of which about 90% are seen a single time; about 0.073% belongs to the top ten. This specimen comes from a study of graft-versus-host responses after intestinal transplantation. Overall study results and limits: Those patients showing graft-donor T cell macrochimerism displayed high graft-versus-host to host-versus-graft clonal ratios in allografts.

The source of this sequence is a human donor who was the organ donor for an intestinal transplant. The material was unstimulated CD8+ T cells sorted from spleen or lymph node cells, obtained before transplant.

CDR3 DNA: TGTGCCAGCAGCGTAGCGGGAGGGATCGCCGGGGAGCTGTTTTTT. Translated, it gives CASSVAGGIAGELFF. The chain employs TRBV9 and TRBJ2-2, with TRBD2 matching over 8 bases. In germline, CDR1 is SGDLS, CDR2 YYNGEE. The V segment lost 0 bases and the J segment 6 bases; nucleotides outside the gene matches: 4. This CDR3 spans 15 amino acids. The variable domain in full, with the rest retrieved from reference TRBV9 and TRBJ2-2, is DSGVTQTPKHLITATGQRVTLRCSPRSGDLSVYWYQQSLDQGLQFLIQYYNGEERAKGNILERFSAQQFPDLHSELNLSSLELGDSALYFCASSVAGGIAGELFFGEGSRLTVL.